The 31 T cell receptor beta chains below all came from one sample that was sequenced in a study of T-cell reconstitution after alpha-beta-depleted transplantation in children. It was with unique molecular identifiers that the TCRbeta library was prepared. Using its own MiXCR run on the PCR reads, TCRdb lists one record per CDR3 protein. The data show around 370,000 distinct CDR3 sequences, with 10% seen just once and under 3% held by the top ten. The material was PBMCs from the stem cell graft donor, obtained from the stem cell graft. The receptors stem from a human donor who donated a stem cell graft to a child with acute lymphoblastic leukemia.

The chain links TRBV7-2 to TRBJ2-3, with D unclear. Germline V gene data show CDR1 as SGHTA and CDR2 as FQGNSA. The CDR3 runs to 15 residues. V was shortened by 5 bases and J by 1 base, with 13 bases between the two germline ends. CDR3 sequence: CASSRRTSGTDTQYF. As DNA, the CDR3 is TGTGCCAGCAGCAGGAGAACGTCTGGCACAGATACGCAGTATTTT.

This clonotype was picked up many times. The J gene is TRBJ2-1, the V gene TRBV5-5; D remains unclear. V was pared by 6 bases and J by 4 bases, with 23 bases between. Germline V gene lookup returns CDR1 SGHKS and CDR2 YYEKEE (reference sequence). This CDR3 contains 17 residues. CDR3 DNA sequence: TGTGCCAGCAAACCCTTGCTTATGCGGAAGGGATACAATGAGCAGTTCTTC. It specifies CASKPLLMRKGYNEQFF.

This clonotype was seen a handful of times. This chain joins TRBV20-1 and TRBJ2-2, with TRBD2 matching 13 bases. In germline, CDR1 is DFQATT, CDR2 SNEGSKA (reference sequence). V trimming: 6 bases; J trimming: 6 bases; junction bases outside the gene matches: 4. The CDR3 contains 14 residues. The chain's CDR3 is CSALLAGGAGELFF. Here the CDR3 DNA reads TGCAGTGCGCTACTAGCGGGAGGGGCCGGGGAGCTGTTTTTT.

This chain uses TRBV4-3 with TRBJ2-1; a possible D gene is TRBD2 (6 bases). The CDR3 has 16 residues. The germline CDR1 and CDR2 sequences are LGHNA and YSLEER. Trimming took 0 bases from V and 4 from J, leaving 13 bases between them. CDR3 nucleotide sequence: TGCGCCAGCAGCCAAGATAGAAGGCGGGGATACAATGAGCAGTTCTTC. This translates into CASSQDRRRGYNEQFF.

This clonotype appeared a few times. The chain is built from TRBV9 and TRBJ1-6; tentative D call: TRBD1 (5 bases). Germline CDR1 is SGDLS and CDR2 is YYNGEE. Trimming took 0 bases from V and 9 from J, leaving 13 bases between them. This CDR3 region has 15 residues. In DNA form, the CDR3 reads TGTGCCAGCAGCGTAGGTTCGGAAACAGGTTCACCCCTCCACTTT. Its translation is CASSVGSETGSPLHF.

This clonotype has just a few counts. CDR3 nucleotides: TGTGCCAGCAGTTACCACCTTACTAGCGTCCGCTCCTACAATGAGCAGTTCTTC. This sequence encodes CASSYHLTSVRSYNEQFF. The chain carries TRBV28 and TRBJ2-1; 7 bases map to TRBD2. Germline V CDR1 and CDR2: MDHEN, SYDVKM. The CDR3 is made up of 18 amino acids. The V gene end was trimmed by 4 bases and the J gene end by 0 bases; junction bases not matched to a gene: 12.

This clonotype was picked up a small number of times. This sequence joins TRBV4-2 and TRBJ2-5; unclear D gene. The CDR3 contains 16 residues. V was cut by 1 base and J by 4 bases, with 16 bases left in between. Per germline, CDR1 LGHNA and CDR2 YNFKEQ. For the CDR3, the DNA is TGTGCCAGCAGCCAAGGGAGAGCCAACGGCCGAGAGACCCAGTACTTC. Translation: CASSQGRANGRETQYF.

V gene TRBV21-1 combines with J gene TRBJ2-5; the listed D gene, TRBD2, was not tested against the DNA. TRBV21-1 is labeled a pseudogene. CDR3 length: 15 residues. The CDR3 sequence: CASMAGGELMETQYF. The CDR3 DNA follows: TGTGCCAGCATGGCAGGCGGGGAGCTGATGGAGACCCAGTACTTC.

V gene TRBV6-1 combines with J gene TRBJ2-1, with D possibly TRBD1 on 6 matching bases. Germline-derived CDR1 and CDR2 are MNHNS and SASEGT. This CDR3 comprises 13 residues. V was cut by 5 bases and J by 8 bases, with 13 bases left in between. CDR3 sequence (DNA): TGTGCCAGCAGTCGATCTACAGGGTATGAGCAGTTCTTC. This sequence encodes CASSRSTGYEQFF.

This clonotype was seen more than once but under ten times. The chain has TRBV11-2 and TRBJ2-3; D may be TRBD1 (6 bases). Germline loops: CDR1 SGHAT, CDR2 FQNNGV. The CDR3 runs 14 residues. Trimming pared 3 bases from V and 3 bases from J, leaving 10 bases between. As DNA, the CDR3 is TGTGCCAGCAGCTTTGGACAGATTACAGATACGCAGTATTTT. Its translation is CASSFGQITDTQYF. The complete variable domain, with remaining parts taken from reference TRBV11-2 and TRBJ2-3, reads EAGVAQSPRYKIIEKRQSVAFWCNPISGHATLYWYQQILGQGPKLLIQFQNNGVVDDSQLPKDRFSAERLKGVDSTLKIQPAKLEDSAVYLCASSFGQITDTQYFGPGTRLTVL.

This clonotype was detected a few times. The rearrangement joins TRBV5-6 to TRBJ2-7, with D perhaps matching TRBD1 (6 bases). Germline CDR1 is SGHDT and CDR2 is YYEEEE. CDR3 length equals 14 residues. Between the trimmed V and J ends, which lost 6 bases and 0 bases, there was a span of 13 bases. The CDR3 bases are TGTGCCAGCACCCAGACAGGAGACTCCTACGAGCAGTACTTC. It yields the protein CASTQTGDSYEQYF.

This clonotype was seen at least ten times. The chain has TRBV7-2 and TRBJ1-5, with 10 bases that match TRBD1. Germline lookup yields CDR1 SGHTA and CDR2 FQGNSA. Trimming took 5 bases from V and 9 from J; bases not matched to a gene: 13. CDR3 length equals 16 residues. The CDR3 loop is CASSPGDRGSGGPQHF. CDR3 in DNA: TGTGCCAGCAGCCCCGGGGACAGGGGATCAGGGGGGCCCCAGCATTTT.

This clonotype was counted between two and nine times. The rearrangement uses TRBV5-1 and TRBJ1-1; possibly TRBD1 for D (5 bases). Deletions cut 4 bases from V and 7 bases from J, with 20 bases between. This CDR3 comprises 15 residues. CDR1 SGHRS and CDR2 YFSETQ come from the germline V gene. The CDR3 nucleotides read TGCGCCAGCAGCCGAAAAATAGGGAGTGACAGTGAAGCTTTCTTT. Translated: CASSRKIGSDSEAFF. Using reference TRBV5-1 and TRBJ1-1 for the parts outside the CDR3, the full variable domain is KAGVTQTPRYLIKTRGQQVTLSCSPISGHRSVSWYQQTPGQGLQFLFEYFSETQRNKGNFPGRFSGRQFSNSRSEMNVSTLELGDSALYLCASSRKIGSDSEAFFGQGTRLTVV.

This clonotype was found many times. The chain is built from TRBV5-5 and TRBJ1-1; 9 bases line up with TRBD1. CDR1 and CDR2 (germline): SGHKS, YYEKEE (reference sequence). V shed 3 bases and J 4 bases; nucleotides not matched to a gene: 4. The CDR3 extends over 14 amino acids. CDR3 residues: CASSWTGDGTEAFF. In DNA form, the CDR3 reads TGTGCCAGCAGCTGGACAGGGGACGGCACTGAAGCTTTCTTT.

In this sample, this clonotype turned up many times. The chain uses TRBV5-1 and TRBJ2-2, with D tentatively TRBD2 (5 bases). This CDR3 region has 13 residues. V dropped 4 bases and J dropped 13 bases, with 17 bases sitting between them. Germline assignment: CDR1 SGHRS and CDR2 YFSETQ. CDR3 coding DNA: TGCGCCAGCAGCCCGGAGGTGGACGGAACGCTGTTTTTT. Translating gives CASSPEVDGTLFF.

This clonotype showed up just a few times. The CDR3 sequence: CASSVAEVTGSYEQYF. In DNA, the CDR3 is TGTGCCAGCAGCGTAGCCGAGGTGACAGGGAGCTACGAGCAGTACTTC. This sequence joins TRBV9 and TRBJ2-7, with 7 positions matching TRBD1. This CDR3 is 16 amino acids long. Germline CDR1 is SGDLS and CDR2 is YYNGEE. Trimming removed 0 bases from V and 3 bases from J; junction bases left unmatched: 9.

This clonotype appeared many times. The V and J genes are TRBV7-9 and TRBJ2-2; weak D call: TRBD2 (6 bases). Germline lookup yields CDR1 SEHNR and CDR2 FQNEAQ (reference sequence). The CDR3 is 14 residues long. Deletions cut 5 bases from V and 3 bases from J, with 10 bases between. The CDR3 nucleotides read TGTGCCAGCAGCAGCCGGGACTACACCGGGGAGCTGTTTTTT. Its protein is CASSSRDYTGELFF. Combining the CDR3 with reference TRBV7-9 and TRBJ2-2 gives the whole variable domain DTGVSQNPRHKITKRGQNVTFRCDPISEHNRLYWYRQTLGQGPEFLTYFQNEAQLEKSRLLSDRFSAERPKGSFSTLEIQRTEQGDSAMYLCASSSRDYTGELFFGEGSRLTVL.

Many counts were recorded for this clonotype. The rearrangement links TRBV28 to TRBJ2-3, with TRBD2 matching 7 bases. Per the germline V gene, CDR1 is MDHEN and CDR2 is SYDVKM. CDR3 length equals 16 residues. Germline trimming cut 3 bases from V and 3 bases from J; bases unmatched to any gene: 9. The CDR3 nucleotides read TGTGCCAGCAGTTTCGAGCGGGGATACGGGACAGATACGCAGTATTTT. Encoded protein: CASSFERGYGTDTQYF.

This clonotype turned up a few times. In DNA, the CDR3 is TGTGCCAGTAGTTATCCGGGACAGATAAATACGCAGTATTTT. Translation gives CASSYPGQINTQYF. V gene TRBV19 combines with J gene TRBJ2-3, with TRBD1 matching 7 bases. V was clipped by 5 bases and J by 7 bases; unmatched bases: 9. The germline V gene encodes CDR1 LNHDA and CDR2 SQIVND (reference sequence). The CDR3 consists of 14 residues.

In this sample, this clonotype turned up many times. The chain couples TRBV7-9 to TRBJ2-7; D is uncertain. Germline CDR1 and CDR2: SEHNR and FQNEAQ (reference sequence). CDR3 size: 13 residues. V lost 8 bases and J 0 bases, leaving 11 bases between the germline ends. The DNA for the CDR3 is TGTGCCAGCGGACCGGCAAGCTCCTACGAGCAGTACTTC. This translates into CASGPASSYEQYF. Full variable domain (outside the CDR3, taken from reference TRBV7-9 and TRBJ2-7): DTGVSQNPRHKITKRGQNVTFRCDPISEHNRLYWYRQTLGQGPEFLTYFQNEAQLEKSRLLSDRFSAERPKGSFSTLEIQRTEQGDSAMYLCASGPASSYEQYFGPGTRLTVT.

This clonotype was seen a few times. The rearrangement uses TRBV5-4 and TRBJ2-1; the match to TRBD1 covers 9 bases. V was clipped by 4 bases and J by 6 bases; unmatched bases: 5. The germline V gene encodes CDR1 SGHNT and CDR2 YYREEE (reference sequence). This CDR3 comprises 14 residues. The CDR3 DNA sequence: TGTGCCAGCAGCCCGGACAGGGGTCGCAATGAGCAGTTCTTC. Encoded protein: CASSPDRGRNEQFF.

This clonotype has a count of ten or more. CDR3 DNA sequence: TGTGCCAGCAGTTTATTTGGACAGGGAAACTATGGCTACACCTTC. Its translation is CASSLFGQGNYGYTF. The rearrangement joins TRBV28 to TRBJ1-2; 8 nucleotides align to TRBD1. The CDR3 covers 15 residues. The V segment lost 1 base and the J segment 2 bases; nucleotides outside the gene matches: 3. CDR1 is MDHEN, CDR2 SYDVKM, per germline.

This clonotype showed up just a few times. The chain combines TRBV7-2 with TRBJ2-2; D possibly corresponds to TRBD2 (5 bases). Germline CDR1 is SGHTA and CDR2 is FQGNSA. The CDR3 length is 14 residues. Trimming left V 5 bases short and J 6 bases short, with 13 bases between. The CDR3 DNA sequence: TGTGCCAGCAGCACTATAGGAGGTCCCGGGGAGCTGTTTTTT. Translation gives CASSTIGGPGELFF.

The chain is built from TRBV20-1 and TRBJ1-3; tentatively, D is TRBD1 (5 bases). Trimming left V 2 bases short and J 0 bases short, with 11 bases between. This CDR3 spans 15 amino acids. The germline V gene has CDR1 DFQATT and CDR2 SNEGSKA (reference sequence). Here the CDR3 reads CSARKAGSSGNTIYF. The DNA for the CDR3 is TGCAGTGCTAGAAAGGCAGGGAGCTCTGGAAACACCATATATTTT.

The chain couples TRBV5-1 to TRBJ2-5; unclear D gene. V lost 7 bases, J lost 3 bases, and 10 bases lay in between. This CDR3 is 12 amino acids long. Germline V gene data show CDR1 as SGHRS and CDR2 as YFSETQ. This CDR3 is CASSRMEETQYF. The CDR3 region has the DNA TGCGCCAGCTCCAGGATGGAAGAGACCCAGTACTTC.

The gene calls are TRBV6-1 and TRBJ2-3; 7 bases line up with TRBD2. CDR1 and CDR2 (germline): MNHNS, SASEGT. J lost 0 bases, V lost 6 bases, and 9 bases had no gene match. This CDR3 contains 16 residues. The CDR3, as DNA: TGTGCCAGCAGCGTACTAGCGCCATATAGCACAGATACGCAGTATTTT. Translating it yields CASSVLAPYSTDTQYF.

This clonotype was found many times. The gene calls are TRBV7-8 and TRBJ2-2; the D is unclear. V was trimmed by 5 bases and J by 4 bases, leaving 17 bases between them. The germline V gene encodes CDR1 SGHVS and CDR2 FQNEAQ. CDR3 length equals 16 residues. CDR3 protein: CASSPYRVLTTGELFF. The CDR3 nucleotides read TGTGCCAGCAGCCCCTACCGGGTCCTCACCACCGGGGAGCTGTTTTTT.

This clonotype has just a few counts. This chain uses TRBV5-1 with TRBJ2-7; D gene uncertain. V lost 1 base to trimming and J lost 1 base, with 6 bases between them. CDR3 length equals 13 residues. Germline assignment: CDR1 SGHRS and CDR2 YFSETQ. The chain's CDR3 is CASSLFDSYEQYF. The CDR3 DNA is TGCGCCAGCAGCTTGTTCGATTCCTACGAGCAGTACTTC.

V and J are TRBV9 and TRBJ2-4; no definite D call. The CDR3 loop spans 15 amino acids. Germline V gene sequence: CDR1 SGDLS, CDR2 YYNGEE. Trimming pared 0 bases from V and 1 base from J, leaving 8 bases between. As DNA, the CDR3 is TGTGCCAGCAGCGTAGGTATGGGGGCCAAAAACATTCAGTACTTC. Its translation is CASSVGMGAKNIQYF.

This clonotype was detected only a few times. The chain employs TRBV12-3 or TRBV12-4 and TRBJ2-2; TRBD2 is a possible D gene (6 bases). V lost 6 bases and J lost 0, with 11 bases in between. This CDR3 contains 15 residues. CDR3 amino acids: CASRSGTANTGELFF. DNA of the CDR3: TGTGCCAGCAGGTCCGGGACTGCGAACACCGGGGAGCTGTTTTTT.

This clonotype has ten or more counts. The genes are TRBV20-1 and TRBJ2-5; 14 bases map to TRBD2. The CDR3 runs 15 residues. Germline values: CDR1 DFQATT, CDR2 SNEGSKA (reference sequence). Trimming removed 5 bases from V and 3 bases from J; junction bases left unmatched: 5. The CDR3 sequence is CSAHPGLAGEETQYF. CDR3 DNA sequence: TGCAGTGCTCATCCGGGACTAGCGGGAGAAGAGACCCAGTACTTC.